These T cell receptor beta chains were read from a single sample in a study of glioma-infiltrating T cells after dendritic cell vaccination. The method was immunoSEQ multiplex PCR; TCRdb's version includes in-frame clones alone and lacks a portion of them. The sample contains tens of thousands of clones, roughly four fifths of which appear only once. The sample consisted of blood, taken after dendritic cell vaccination. Every receptor here comes from a human donor with glioblastoma. Each CDR3 is given with its conserved first and last residue. A D gene is named only where the DNA matches it firmly. Size is stated for part of the rows, as once, few or many counts, or as a class when the clone is expanded.

d_gene: TRBD1
j_gene: TRBJ2-2
v_gene: TRBV5-1
abundance: NA
CDR3nt: TGCGCCAGCAGCTCCCCCAGTGACAGGGGGTTCACCGGGGAGCTGTTTTTT
CDR3aa: CASSSPSDRGFTGELFF

d_gene: TRBD2
j_gene: TRBJ2-2
v_gene: TRBV11-1
abundance: NA
CDR3nt: TGTGCCAGCAGCCCCTACGGACTAGCGGGTAACACCGGGGAGCTGTTTTTT
CDR3aa: CASSPYGLAGNTGELFF

d_gene: NA
j_gene: TRBJ1-5
v_gene: TRBV9
abundance: NA
CDR3nt: TGTGCCAGCAGCGTGGGGGGACCGGGCCAGCCCCAGCATTTT
CDR3aa: CASSVGGPGQPQHF

d_gene: TRBD2
j_gene: TRBJ2-7
v_gene: TRBV5-4
abundance: NA
CDR3nt: TGTGCCAGCAGCGGGGGGGTAAGCGACGAGCAGTACTTC
CDR3aa: CASSGGVSDEQYF

d_gene: TRBD2
j_gene: TRBJ2-1
v_gene: TRBV7-3
abundance: once
CDR3nt: TGTGCCAGCAGCTTAGCGGGGGGTTACAATGAGCAGTTCTTC
CDR3aa: CASSLAGGYNEQFF

d_gene: TRBD1
j_gene: TRBJ2-7
v_gene: TRBV29-1
abundance: NA
CDR3nt: TGCAGCGGAACCGACAGGGGCGAGCAGTACTTC
CDR3aa: CSGTDRGEQYF

d_gene: NA
j_gene: TRBJ2-5
v_gene: TRBV4-1
abundance: NA
CDR3nt: TGCGCCAGCAGGGACGCGGGGGCCGGGACCCAGTACTTC
CDR3aa: CASRDAGAGTQYF

d_gene: NA
j_gene: TRBJ2-1
v_gene: TRBV2
abundance: once
CDR3nt: TGTGCCAGCAGGGGGGGGCTAGCTTCGTCGTACAATGAGCAGTTCTTC
CDR3aa: CASRGGLASSYNEQFF

d_gene: NA
j_gene: TRBJ1-1
v_gene: TRBV18
abundance: NA
CDR3nt: TGTGCCAGCTCACCCCAGGGGCCGAACACTGAAGCTTTCTTT
CDR3aa: CASSPQGPNTEAFF

d_gene: TRBD2
j_gene: TRBJ2-1
v_gene: TRBV2
abundance: NA
CDR3nt: TGTGCCAGCATCAAAACTAGCGGGGGCAAGAATGAGCAGTTCTTC
CDR3aa: CASIKTSGGKNEQFF

d_gene: NA
j_gene: TRBJ2-1
v_gene: TRBV5-4
abundance: once
CDR3nt: TGTGCCAGCTCCAGGGGCGATGAGCAGTTCTTC
CDR3aa: CASSRGDEQFF

d_gene: TRBD2
j_gene: TRBJ2-1
v_gene: TRBV11-1
abundance: NA
CDR3nt: TGTGCCAGCACAGACGGACTAGGGTACAATGAGCAGTTCTTC
CDR3aa: CASTDGLGYNEQFF

d_gene: TRBD1
j_gene: TRBJ1-2
v_gene: TRBV4-3
abundance: once
CDR3nt: TGCGCCAGCAGCCAAGATAATGGACAGGACTATGGCTACACCTTC
CDR3aa: CASSQDNGQDYGYTF

d_gene: TRBD1
j_gene: TRBJ2-5
v_gene: TRBV10-3
abundance: NA
CDR3nt: TGTGCCATCAGCCAGGGACAGGGGAAAGATAAGACCCAGTACTTC
CDR3aa: CAISQGQGKDKTQYF

d_gene: NA
j_gene: TRBJ1-1
v_gene: TRBV5-1
abundance: once
CDR3nt: TGCGCCAGCAGCTTACAAACAGGGTTGAACACTGAAGCTTTCTTT
CDR3aa: CASSLQTGLNTEAFF

d_gene: NA
j_gene: TRBJ1-3
v_gene: TRBV15
abundance: NA
CDR3nt: TGTGCCACCAGCACCCGACAGGCTCCTGGAAACACCATATATTTT
CDR3aa: CATSTRQAPGNTIYF

d_gene: NA
j_gene: TRBJ2-2
v_gene: TRBV7-2
abundance: NA
CDR3nt: TGTGCCAGCAGCGTAGGGCAGGCCGACACCGGGGAGCTGTTTTTT
CDR3aa: CASSVGQADTGELFF

d_gene: TRBD1
j_gene: TRBJ1-2
v_gene: TRBV10-3
abundance: NA
CDR3nt: TGTGCCATCAGCCAGGGGGCGGGCTATGGCTACACCTTC
CDR3aa: CAISQGAGYGYTF

d_gene: NA
j_gene: TRBJ2-3
v_gene: TRBV10-3
abundance: NA
CDR3nt: TGTGCCATCAGTGAGGAGACTAGCACAGATACGCAGTATTTT
CDR3aa: CAISEETSTDTQYF

d_gene: NA
j_gene: TRBJ2-7
v_gene: TRBV7-9
abundance: NA
CDR3nt: TGTGCCAGCAGCCCATCACAGTCGAGGGGGAACTCCTACGAGCAGTACTTC
CDR3aa: CASSPSQSRGNSYEQYF

d_gene: NA
j_gene: TRBJ1-1
v_gene: TRBV30
abundance: NA
CDR3nt: TGTGCCTGGAGTGCGAGTGTAACTGAAGCTTTCTTT
CDR3aa: CAWSASVTEAFF

d_gene: NA
j_gene: TRBJ1-1
v_gene: TRBV5-1
abundance: NA
CDR3nt: TGCGCCAGCAGCCCAGGTACGAACACTGAAGCTTTCTTT
CDR3aa: CASSPGTNTEAFF

d_gene: NA
j_gene: TRBJ1-2
v_gene: TRBV2
abundance: NA
CDR3nt: TGTGCCAGCAGTGAGCTGGCAGGGACTGTCTATGGCTACACCTTC
CDR3aa: CASSELAGTVYGYTF

d_gene: TRBD2
j_gene: TRBJ2-3
v_gene: TRBV2
abundance: NA
CDR3nt: TGTGCCAGCACAACTAGCGGGGGTAGCACAGATACGCAGTATTTT
CDR3aa: CASTTSGGSTDTQYF

d_gene: NA
j_gene: TRBJ1-5
v_gene: TRBV2
abundance: medium-sized
CDR3nt: TGTGCCAGCAGTGAAGCGCGGGGGGATAGCAATCAGCCCCAGCATTTT
CDR3aa: CASSEARGDSNQPQHF

d_gene: NA
j_gene: TRBJ2-2
v_gene: TRBV5-1
abundance: NA
CDR3nt: TGCGCCAGCAGTTCGGGATTACTCACCGGGGAGCTGTTTTTT
CDR3aa: CASSSGLLTGELFF

d_gene: TRBD1
j_gene: TRBJ1-1
v_gene: TRBV5-1
abundance: NA
CDR3nt: TGCGCCAGCAGCTCGCTGACAGGGGGCACCACTGAAGCTTTCTTT
CDR3aa: CASSSLTGGTTEAFF

d_gene: NA
j_gene: TRBJ1-1
v_gene: TRBV5-1
abundance: NA
CDR3nt: TGCGCCAGCAGCCGAAGACAGAACACTGAAGCTTTCTTT
CDR3aa: CASSRRQNTEAFF

d_gene: NA
j_gene: TRBJ1-5
v_gene: TRBV7-2
abundance: NA
CDR3nt: TGTGCCAGCAGCTTATCACCGGAGAATCAGCCCCAGCATTTT
CDR3aa: CASSLSPENQPQHF

d_gene: NA
j_gene: TRBJ2-3
v_gene: TRBV7-3
abundance: few
CDR3nt: TGTGCCAGCAGCCTAGCCCCAGGCGATACGCAGTATTTT
CDR3aa: CASSLAPGDTQYF

d_gene: TRBD1
j_gene: TRBJ2-3
v_gene: TRBV6-5
abundance: NA
CDR3nt: TGTGCCAGCAGTTCCACCCGGGACAGGGGGCAAGATACGCAGTATTTT
CDR3aa: CASSSTRDRGQDTQYF

d_gene: TRBD2
j_gene: TRBJ2-3
v_gene: TRBV7-9
abundance: NA
CDR3nt: TGTGCCAGCAGACCTCTCCCGGGACTAGCGGATATAGATACGCAGTATTTT
CDR3aa: CASRPLPGLADIDTQYF

d_gene: NA
j_gene: TRBJ1-2
v_gene: TRBV19
abundance: once
CDR3nt: TGTGCCAGTACCTTGGTCAGGGGAAGTGGCTACACCTTC
CDR3aa: CASTLVRGSGYTF

d_gene: TRBD1
j_gene: TRBJ1-4
v_gene: TRBV5-1
abundance: NA
CDR3nt: TGCGCCAGCAGCGTGACAGGGGGCTCTAATGAAAAACTGTTTTTT
CDR3aa: CASSVTGGSNEKLFF

d_gene: NA
j_gene: TRBJ2-2
v_gene: TRBV11-1
abundance: few
CDR3nt: TGTGCCAGCAGCTCGGGACAATTGATCCACACCGGGGAGCTGTTTTTT
CDR3aa: CASSSGQLIHTGELFF

d_gene: NA
j_gene: TRBJ1-2
v_gene: TRBV2
abundance: NA
CDR3nt: TGTGCCAGCAGGGAGGACAGCGCTTTCTATGGCTACACCTTC
CDR3aa: CASREDSAFYGYTF

d_gene: NA
j_gene: TRBJ1-2
v_gene: TRBV13
abundance: NA
CDR3nt: TGTGCCAGCAGCTTAGGACAGGGAGAGGGCTACACCTTC
CDR3aa: CASSLGQGEGYTF

d_gene: NA
j_gene: TRBJ1-1
v_gene: TRBV4-1
abundance: NA
CDR3nt: TGCGCCAGCAGCCAAGAAGCAGGGGAGAACACTGAAGCTTTCTTT
CDR3aa: CASSQEAGENTEAFF

d_gene: NA
j_gene: TRBJ1-1
v_gene: TRBV7-6
abundance: NA
CDR3nt: TGTGCCAGCAGCTTAGCCGCCTTCTCTTCGAATGGACAGATTCAAGCTTTCTTT
CDR3aa: CASSLAAFSSNGQIQAFF

d_gene: TRBD1
j_gene: TRBJ2-2
v_gene: TRBV5-1
abundance: NA
CDR3nt: TGCGCCAGCAGCTTTCTTTTCAAGGACAGGGGGTTTGGCGGGGAGCTGTTTTTT
CDR3aa: CASSFLFKDRGFGGELFF

d_gene: TRBD2
j_gene: TRBJ2-1
v_gene: TRBV5-1
abundance: NA
CDR3nt: TGCGCCAGCAGCTGGAGGACTAGCGGGTACAATGAGCAGTTCTTC
CDR3aa: CASSWRTSGYNEQFF

d_gene: NA
j_gene: TRBJ1-2
v_gene: TRBV5-1
abundance: NA
CDR3nt: TGCGCCAGCAGCTTGGACGGGTTTAACTATGGCTACACCTTC
CDR3aa: CASSLDGFNYGYTF

d_gene: NA
j_gene: TRBJ1-5
v_gene: TRBV18
abundance: NA
CDR3nt: TGTGCCAGCTCATCCTACAGGGACCAGCCCCAGCATTTT
CDR3aa: CASSSYRDQPQHF

d_gene: TRBD1
j_gene: TRBJ1-2
v_gene: TRBV5-6
abundance: NA
CDR3nt: TGTGCCAGCAGCCGTCTGGACAGGGGAGAAGGCTACACCTTC
CDR3aa: CASSRLDRGEGYTF

d_gene: TRBD1
j_gene: TRBJ1-2
v_gene: TRBV12-5
abundance: NA
CDR3nt: TGTGCTAGTGGTTTGTCAATCGACAGGGGGCTCATCCAGAACTATGGCTACACCTTC
CDR3aa: CASGLSIDRGLIQNYGYTF

d_gene: NA
j_gene: TRBJ2-5
v_gene: TRBV19
abundance: NA
CDR3nt: TGTGCCAGTAGTATATCCAGTCAAGAGACCCAGTACTTC
CDR3aa: CASSISSQETQYF

d_gene: NA
j_gene: TRBJ1-2
v_gene: TRBV25-1
abundance: NA
CDR3nt: TGTGCCAGCAGTGATTCCAGGGTGAACTATGGCTACACCTTC
CDR3aa: CASSDSRVNYGYTF

d_gene: NA
j_gene: TRBJ1-1
v_gene: TRBV7-9
abundance: NA
CDR3nt: TGTGCCAGCAGCTCGGAGGGTGCAGGGTTTGCTTTCTTT
CDR3aa: CASSSEGAGFAFF

d_gene: TRBD1
j_gene: TRBJ1-3
v_gene: TRBV7-2
abundance: NA
CDR3nt: TGTGCCAGCAGCTTAGCTCCAGGGGGTGGAAACACCATATATTTT
CDR3aa: CASSLAPGGGNTIYF

d_gene: TRBD1
j_gene: TRBJ1-1
v_gene: TRBV7-9
abundance: few
CDR3nt: TGTGCCAGCAAGGGACAGGTTACGAACACTGAAGCTTTCTTT
CDR3aa: CASKGQVTNTEAFF

d_gene: NA
j_gene: TRBJ1-4
v_gene: TRBV7-8
abundance: NA
CDR3nt: TGTGCCAGCTTTTTAGGAGCCGCCGGCGAAAAACTGTTTTTT
CDR3aa: CASFLGAAGEKLFF

d_gene: NA
j_gene: TRBJ2-7
v_gene: TRBV2
abundance: NA
CDR3nt: TGTGCCAGCAGTGGAAGCGGGGAGCAGTACTTC
CDR3aa: CASSGSGEQYF

d_gene: NA
j_gene: TRBJ2-3
v_gene: TRBV6-5
abundance: NA
CDR3nt: TGTGCCAGCAGTTCCGAAAGGGGTACGGATACGCAGTATTTT
CDR3aa: CASSSERGTDTQYF

d_gene: TRBD2
j_gene: TRBJ2-3
v_gene: TRBV7-8
abundance: NA
CDR3nt: TGTGCCAGCAGCTTATACTCTTGGCGGGGGGACACAGATACGCAGTATTTT
CDR3aa: CASSLYSWRGDTDTQYF

d_gene: NA
j_gene: TRBJ2-1
v_gene: TRBV7-9
abundance: NA
CDR3nt: TGTGCCAGCAGTATTGAGGAGAACTCCTACAATGAGCAGTTCTTC
CDR3aa: CASSIEENSYNEQFF

d_gene: TRBD1
j_gene: TRBJ2-5
v_gene: TRBV5-4
abundance: NA
CDR3nt: TGTGCCAGCAGAATTGGACAGGTAGAGACCCAGTACTTC
CDR3aa: CASRIGQVETQYF

d_gene: NA
j_gene: TRBJ2-7
v_gene: TRBV7-9
abundance: once
CDR3nt: TGTGCCAGCAGCCTGAGACAGTCTTACGAGCAGTACTTC
CDR3aa: CASSLRQSYEQYF

d_gene: TRBD1
j_gene: TRBJ1-1
v_gene: TRBV30
abundance: NA
CDR3nt: TGTGCAAGGACAGGGGGGAACACTGAAGCTTTCTTT
CDR3aa: CARTGGNTEAFF